The 8 T cell receptor beta chains below were found in one sample sequenced in a study of T cell responses to AZD1222 COVID-19 vaccine. Produced via immunoSEQ multiplex PCR; TCRdb's table is partial and in-frame only. This repertoire shows 150,000 to 200,000 clones, around nine tenths found once; its top ten account for 2.5% to 3%. This specimen consisted of peripheral blood, obtained on day 0 of AZD1222 vaccination. These receptors all stem from an adult in good health.

This clone showed up just a few times. This chain links TRBV6-6 with TRBJ1-3; D is uncertain. V gave up 5 bases and J gave up 4 bases, with 12 bases separating them. The CDR3 runs 14 residues. Germline V gene lookup returns CDR1 MNHNY and CDR2 SVGAGI (reference sequence). The CDR3 region has the DNA TGTGCCAGCAGTACTAATACCCAGGGAAACACCATATATTTT. Its translation: CASSTNTQGNTIYF.

This clone was observed a single time. V and J are TRBV4-1 and TRBJ1-2; no reliable D call. Germline V gene data show CDR1 as MGHRA and CDR2 as YSYEKL. This CDR3 has 15 amino acids. V was shortened by 0 bases and J by 1 base, with 9 bases between the two germline ends. In DNA, the CDR3 is TGCGCCAGCAGCCAAGATCTGGGAGTTAACTATGGCTACACCTTC. It translates to CASSQDLGVNYGYTF.

This chain uses TRBV6-1 with TRBJ1-2, with TRBD1 matching over 7 bases. The CDR3 has 15 residues. Germline CDR1 MNHNS, CDR2 SASEGT. Losses at the gene ends were 0 bases for V and 7 bases for J; bases not matched to a gene: 8. The CDR3 protein is CASSEAGFPGGGYTF. The CDR3 DNA sequence: TGTGCCAGCAGTGAAGCTGGGTTCCCAGGGGGTGGCTACACCTTC.

The J gene is TRBJ2-5, the V gene TRBV10-2; D is perhaps TRBD1 (6 bases). The CDR3 length is 11 residues. V lost 8 bases and J 4 bases, leaving 8 bases between the germline ends. Germline CDR1 reads WSHSY; CDR2 reads SAAADI. The CDR3 bases are TGCGCCAGCGGACAGATAGAGACCCAGTACTTC. It is translated as CASGQIETQYF.

This rearrangement joins TRBV25-1 to TRBJ1-3; the D is unclear. This CDR3 is 14 amino acids long. CDR1 and CDR2 (germline): MGHDK, SYGVNS. V lost 5 bases to trimming and J lost 0 bases, with 8 bases between them. Written as DNA, the CDR3 is TGTGCCAGCAGTCAAACCCACTCTGGAAACACCATATATTTT. This encodes CASSQTHSGNTIYF.

The gene calls are TRBV4-2 and TRBJ1-1; unclear D gene. Per germline, CDR1 LGHNA and CDR2 YNFKEQ. V lost 1 base, J lost 0 bases, and 6 bases lay in between. This CDR3 spans 14 amino acids. The CDR3: CASSQVRVNTEAFF. In DNA, the CDR3 is TGTGCCAGCAGCCAAGTGAGGGTGAACACTGAAGCTTTCTTT.

This chain links TRBV7-2 with TRBJ1-2; 8 bases are a match to TRBD1. The CDR3 extends over 15 amino acids. V shed 4 bases and J 6 bases; nucleotides not matched to a gene: 10. The germline gives CDR1 SGHTA, CDR2 FQGNSA. This chain's CDR3 is CASSSWAGGIDGYTF. The CDR3 DNA reads as TGTGCCAGCAGCTCCTGGGCAGGGGGCATAGATGGCTACACCTTC.

V is TRBV5-1 and J is TRBJ2-3; TRBD2 matches 9 bases. The germline CDR1 and CDR2 sequences are SGHRS and YFSETQ. J was trimmed by 9 bases and V by 0 bases; bases with no gene match: 11. This CDR3 comprises 16 residues. The CDR3 DNA reads TGCGCCAGCAGCTTGGCCGGTCTGCGGGAGGGCCTAACGCAGTATTTT. As protein: CASSLAGLREGLTQYF.